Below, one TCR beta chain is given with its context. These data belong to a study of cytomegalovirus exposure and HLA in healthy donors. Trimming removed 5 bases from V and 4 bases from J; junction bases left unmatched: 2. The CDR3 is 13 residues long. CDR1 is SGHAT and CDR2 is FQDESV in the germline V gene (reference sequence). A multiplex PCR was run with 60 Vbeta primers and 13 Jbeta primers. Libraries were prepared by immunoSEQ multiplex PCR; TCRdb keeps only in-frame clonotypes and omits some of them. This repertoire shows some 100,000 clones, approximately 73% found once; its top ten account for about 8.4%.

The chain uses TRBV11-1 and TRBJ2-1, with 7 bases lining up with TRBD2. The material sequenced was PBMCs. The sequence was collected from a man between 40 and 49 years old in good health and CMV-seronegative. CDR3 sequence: CASSMRGYNEQFF. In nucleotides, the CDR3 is TGTGCCAGCAGCATGCGGGGGTACAATGAGCAGTTCTTC.